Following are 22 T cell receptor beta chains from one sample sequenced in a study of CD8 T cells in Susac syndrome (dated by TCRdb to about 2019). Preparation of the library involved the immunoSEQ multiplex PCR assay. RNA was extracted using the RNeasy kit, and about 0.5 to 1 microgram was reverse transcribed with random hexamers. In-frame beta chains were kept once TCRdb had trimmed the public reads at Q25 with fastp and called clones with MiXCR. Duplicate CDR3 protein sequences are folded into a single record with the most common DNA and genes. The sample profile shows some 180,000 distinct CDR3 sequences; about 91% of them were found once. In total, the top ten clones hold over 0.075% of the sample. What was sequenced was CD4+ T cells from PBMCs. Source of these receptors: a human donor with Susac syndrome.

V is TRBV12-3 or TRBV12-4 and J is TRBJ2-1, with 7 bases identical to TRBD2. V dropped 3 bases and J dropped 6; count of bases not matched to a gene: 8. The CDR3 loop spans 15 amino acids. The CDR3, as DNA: TGTGCCAGCAGTTTGGAGGGGACTATCCGCAATGAGCAGTTCTTC. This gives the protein CASSLEGTIRNEQFF.

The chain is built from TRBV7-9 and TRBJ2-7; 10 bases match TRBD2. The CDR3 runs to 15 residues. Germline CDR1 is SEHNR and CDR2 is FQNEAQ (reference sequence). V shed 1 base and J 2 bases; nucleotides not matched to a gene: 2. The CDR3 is CASSLVGTSAYEQYF. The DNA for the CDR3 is TGTGCCAGCAGCTTAGTGGGGACTAGCGCCTACGAGCAGTACTTC.

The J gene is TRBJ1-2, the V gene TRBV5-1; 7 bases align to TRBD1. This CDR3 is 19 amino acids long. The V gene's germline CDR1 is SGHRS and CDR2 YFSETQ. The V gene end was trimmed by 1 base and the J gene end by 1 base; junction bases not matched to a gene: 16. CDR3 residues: CASSLKLTYTGTVNYGYTF. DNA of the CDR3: TGCGCCAGCAGCTTGAAGTTGACTTACACCGGGACAGTTAACTATGGCTACACCTTC.

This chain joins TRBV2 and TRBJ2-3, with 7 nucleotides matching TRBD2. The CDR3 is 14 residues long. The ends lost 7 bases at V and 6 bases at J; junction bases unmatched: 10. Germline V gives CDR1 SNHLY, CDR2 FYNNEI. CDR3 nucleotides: TGTGCCAGCAATACGGACCGGGGGGAGGATACGCAGTATTTT. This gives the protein CASNTDRGEDTQYF.

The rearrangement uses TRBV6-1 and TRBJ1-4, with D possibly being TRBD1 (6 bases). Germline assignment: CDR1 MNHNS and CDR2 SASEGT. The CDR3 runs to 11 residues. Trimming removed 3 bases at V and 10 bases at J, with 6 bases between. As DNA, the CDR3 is TGTGCCAGCAGTGAGGGGGCAAAACTGTTTTTT. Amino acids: CASSEGAKLFF.

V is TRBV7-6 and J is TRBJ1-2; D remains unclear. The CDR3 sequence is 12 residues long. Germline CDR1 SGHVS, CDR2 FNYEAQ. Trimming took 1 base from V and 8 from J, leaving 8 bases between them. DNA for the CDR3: TGTGCCAGCAGCTTAGTATATGGAGGCTACACCTTC. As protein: CASSLVYGGYTF. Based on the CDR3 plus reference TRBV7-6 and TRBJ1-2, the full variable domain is GAGVSQSPRYKVTKRGQDVALRCDPISGHVSLYWYRQALGQGPEFLTYFNYEAQQDKSGLPNDRFSAERPEGSISTLTIQRTEQRDSAMYRCASSLVYGGYTFGSGTRLTVV.

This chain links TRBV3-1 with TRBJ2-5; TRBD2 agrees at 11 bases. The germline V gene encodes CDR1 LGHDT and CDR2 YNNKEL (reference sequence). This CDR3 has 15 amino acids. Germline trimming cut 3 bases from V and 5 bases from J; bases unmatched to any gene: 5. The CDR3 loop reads CASSHGLAGVETQYF. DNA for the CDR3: TGTGCCAGCAGCCACGGACTAGCGGGTGTGGAGACCCAGTACTTC.

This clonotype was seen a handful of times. In DNA form, the CDR3 reads TGTGCCAGCAGCATGGGTCCTGATGGATATCAGCCCCAGCATTTT. Protein sequence: CASSMGPDGYQPQHF. This sequence joins TRBV3-1 and TRBJ1-5; no firm D call. V was cut by 5 bases and J by 5 bases, with 16 bases left in between. Germline V gene data show CDR1 as LGHDT and CDR2 as YNNKEL (reference sequence). CDR3 size: 15 residues.

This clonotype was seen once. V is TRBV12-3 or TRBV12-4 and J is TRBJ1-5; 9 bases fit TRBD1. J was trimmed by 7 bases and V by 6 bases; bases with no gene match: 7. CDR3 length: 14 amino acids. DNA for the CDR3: TGTGCCAGCAGGGAGGGACAGGGCCTACAGCCCCAGCATTTT. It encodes CASREGQGLQPQHF.

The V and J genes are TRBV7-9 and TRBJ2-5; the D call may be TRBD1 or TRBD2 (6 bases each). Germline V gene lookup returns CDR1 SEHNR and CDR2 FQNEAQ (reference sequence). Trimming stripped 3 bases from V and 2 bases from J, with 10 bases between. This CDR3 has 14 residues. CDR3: CASSLKGGQETQYF. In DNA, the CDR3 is TGTGCCAGCAGCTTGAAAGGGGGGCAAGAGACCCAGTACTTC.

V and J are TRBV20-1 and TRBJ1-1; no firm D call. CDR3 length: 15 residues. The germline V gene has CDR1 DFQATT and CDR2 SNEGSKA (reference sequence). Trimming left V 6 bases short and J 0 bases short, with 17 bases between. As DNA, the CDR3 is TGCAGTGCAAGTAGACCCAGGACGGTGAACACTGAAGCTTTCTTT. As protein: CSASRPRTVNTEAFF.

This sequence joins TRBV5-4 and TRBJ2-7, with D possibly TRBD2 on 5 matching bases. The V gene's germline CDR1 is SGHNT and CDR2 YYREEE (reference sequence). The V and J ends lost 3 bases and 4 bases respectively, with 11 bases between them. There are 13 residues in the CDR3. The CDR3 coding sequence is TGTGCCAGCAGCTACCGGGAACATTACGAGCAGTACTTC. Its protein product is CASSYREHYEQYF.

CDR3 amino acids: CSAYPGTPGELFF. Here the CDR3 DNA reads TGCAGTGCGTACCCCGGGACCCCCGGGGAGCTGTTTTTT. This sequence joins TRBV20-1 and TRBJ2-2; either TRBD1 or TRBD2 may supply D (5 bases each). This CDR3 has 13 amino acids. The V end lost 6 bases, the J end lost 6 bases, and 14 bases lay between the germline ends. The germline gives CDR1 DFQATT, CDR2 SNEGSKA (reference sequence).

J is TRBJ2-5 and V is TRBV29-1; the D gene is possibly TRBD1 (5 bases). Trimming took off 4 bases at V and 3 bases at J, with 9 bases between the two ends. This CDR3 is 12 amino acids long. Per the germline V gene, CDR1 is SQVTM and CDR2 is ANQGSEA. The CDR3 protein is CSVAGQEETQYF. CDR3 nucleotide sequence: TGCAGCGTTGCCGGACAAGAAGAGACCCAGTACTTC.

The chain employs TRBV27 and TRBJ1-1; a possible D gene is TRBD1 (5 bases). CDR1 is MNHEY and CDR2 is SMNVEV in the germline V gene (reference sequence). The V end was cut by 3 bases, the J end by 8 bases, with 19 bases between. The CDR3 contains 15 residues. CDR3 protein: CASSLTGTPREEAFF. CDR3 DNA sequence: TGTGCCAGCAGTTTGACCGGGACCCCACGGGAGGAAGCTTTCTTT.

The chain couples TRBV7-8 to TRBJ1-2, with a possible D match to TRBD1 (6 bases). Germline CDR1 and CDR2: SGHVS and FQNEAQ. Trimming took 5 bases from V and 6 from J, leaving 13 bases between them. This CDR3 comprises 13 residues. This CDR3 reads CASSLRRTDGYTF. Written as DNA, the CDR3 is TGTGCCAGCAGCCTCAGACGGACAGATGGCTACACCTTC. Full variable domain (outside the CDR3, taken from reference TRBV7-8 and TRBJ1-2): GAGVSQSPRYKVAKRGQDVALRCDPISGHVSLFWYQQALGQGPEFLTYFQNEAQLDKSGLPSDRFFAERPEGSVSTLKIQRTQQEDSAVYLCASSLRRTDGYTFGSGTRLTVV.

The CDR3 loop is CSAVPGLAGVGETQYF. For the CDR3, the DNA is TGCAGTGCTGTCCCGGGACTAGCGGGAGTAGGGGAGACCCAGTACTTC. V usage is TRBV20-1 and J usage is TRBJ2-5; 14 bases line up with TRBD2. With V trimmed by 5 bases and J by 5 bases, 10 bases remained unmatched. Germline CDR1 is DFQATT and CDR2 is SNEGSKA (reference sequence). The CDR3 spans 16 residues.

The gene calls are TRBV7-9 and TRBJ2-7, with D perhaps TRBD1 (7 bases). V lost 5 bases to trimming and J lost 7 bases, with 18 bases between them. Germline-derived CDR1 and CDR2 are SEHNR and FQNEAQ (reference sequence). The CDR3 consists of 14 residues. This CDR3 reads CASSQGVAEEEQYF. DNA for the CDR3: TGTGCCAGCAGCCAGGGGGTAGCGGAAGAGGAGCAGTACTTC. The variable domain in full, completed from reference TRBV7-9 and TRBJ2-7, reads DTGVSQNPRHKITKRGQNVTFRCDPISEHNRLYWYRQTLGQGPEFLTYFQNEAQLEKSRLLSDRFSAERPKGSFSTLEIQRTEQGDSAMYLCASSQGVAEEEQYFGPGTRLTVT.

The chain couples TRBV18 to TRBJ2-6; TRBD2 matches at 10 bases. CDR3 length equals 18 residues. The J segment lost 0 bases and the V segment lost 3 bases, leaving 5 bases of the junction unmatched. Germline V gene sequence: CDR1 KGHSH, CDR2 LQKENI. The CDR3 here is CASSPLAGANSGANVLTF. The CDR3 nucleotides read TGTGCCAGCTCACCCCTAGCGGGGGCCAACTCTGGGGCCAACGTCCTGACTTTC.

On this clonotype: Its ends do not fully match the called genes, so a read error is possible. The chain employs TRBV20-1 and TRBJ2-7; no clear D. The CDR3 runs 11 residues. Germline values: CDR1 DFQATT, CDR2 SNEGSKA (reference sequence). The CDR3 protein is CSARASYEQYF. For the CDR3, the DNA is TGCAGTGCCAGAGCCAGCTACGAGCAGTACTTC.

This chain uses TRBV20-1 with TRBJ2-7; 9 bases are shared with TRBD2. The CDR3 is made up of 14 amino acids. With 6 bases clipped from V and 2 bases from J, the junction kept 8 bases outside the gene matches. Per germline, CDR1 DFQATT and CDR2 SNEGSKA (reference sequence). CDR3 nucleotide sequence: TGCAGTGCCAGATTAGCGGGAGCGACCTACGAGCAGTACTTC. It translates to CSARLAGATYEQYF.

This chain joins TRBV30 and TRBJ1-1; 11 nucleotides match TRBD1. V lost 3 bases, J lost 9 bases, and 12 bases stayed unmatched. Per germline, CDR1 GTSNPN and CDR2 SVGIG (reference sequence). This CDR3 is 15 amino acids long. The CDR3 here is CAWRAGTGGWTKAFF. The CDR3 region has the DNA TGTGCCTGGAGGGCCGGGACAGGGGGTTGGACTAAAGCTTTCTTT.